Following are 9 T cell receptor beta chains from one sample sequenced in a study of long-term antiretroviral therapy in people with HIV. They ran version v3.0 of the immunoSEQ assay at survey level. Method: immunoSEQ multiplex PCR; TCRdb's copy keeps in-frame clones and lacks some. Here the sample spans 30,000 to 40,000 clones, more than 60% being singletons. Specimen: unsorted PBMCs, collected 3.1 years after starting antiretroviral therapy. The receptors were sampled from a woman in her forties or fifties with HIV.

The chain has TRBV6-6 and TRBJ1-1; tentative D call: TRBD1 (6 bases). This CDR3 region has 15 residues. Germline V gene lookup returns CDR1 MNHNY and CDR2 SVGAGI (reference sequence). Trimming shortened V by 7 bases and J by 2 bases, and 17 bases separated the two germline ends. CDR3 amino acids: CASTQRGTLNTEAFF. The CDR3 region has the DNA TGTGCCAGCACCCAGCGCGGGACACTTAACACTGAAGCTTTCTTT.

This chain links TRBV5-1 with TRBJ1-5; TRBD1 matches at 7 bases. The germline CDR1 and CDR2 sequences are SGHRS and YFSETQ. CDR3 length equals 16 residues. The V segment lost 0 bases and the J segment 4 bases; nucleotides outside the gene matches: 7. This CDR3 reads CASSLGGTERNQPQHF. The CDR3 coding sequence is TGCGCCAGCAGCTTGGGTGGGACAGAAAGAAATCAGCCCCAGCATTTT.

The chain uses TRBV18 and TRBJ1-2, with 8 bases identical to TRBD1. Germline V gene lookup returns CDR1 KGHSH and CDR2 LQKENI. V shed 0 bases and J 3 bases; nucleotides not matched to a gene: 6. The CDR3 has 16 residues. CDR3 nucleotides: TGTGCCAGCTCACCACCGCCGGGACAGGATCACTATGGCTACACCTTC. The encoded protein is CASSPPPGQDHYGYTF.

This clone has a handful of counts. The chain employs TRBV28 and TRBJ1-6; D remains ambiguous. The CDR3 consists of 12 residues. Trimming cost V 7 bases and J 9 bases, with 10 bases left between them. Germline V gene lookup returns CDR1 MDHEN and CDR2 SYDVKM. The CDR3 nucleotides are TGTGCCAGCAAGGTTCCAAGTTCACCCCTCCACTTT. Its translation: CASKVPSSPLHF.

The chain combines TRBV19 with TRBJ2-7; weak D call: TRBD1 (5 bases). CDR3 length equals 14 residues. The V end lost 0 bases, the J end lost 5 bases, and 11 bases lay between the germline ends. CDR1 is LNHDA and CDR2 is SQIVND in the germline V gene (reference sequence). In DNA form, the CDR3 reads TGTGCCAGTAGTATAGAGGGGCGCGGTGACGAGCAGTACTTC. Translation gives CASSIEGRGDEQYF.

This sequence joins TRBV9 and TRBJ2-3; the D is unclear. The CDR3 spans 12 residues. Trimming stripped 1 base from V and 6 bases from J, with 6 bases between. Germline V gives CDR1 SGDLS, CDR2 YYNGEE. The CDR3 is CASSVIGDTQYF. DNA for the CDR3: TGTGCCAGCAGCGTAATAGGCGATACGCAGTATTTT.

In its sample, this clone was seen a few times. V gene TRBV6-1 combines with J gene TRBJ1-1; D remains unclear. The CDR3 contains 12 residues. Trimming removed 6 bases from V and 1 base from J, with 6 bases in between. Germline lookup yields CDR1 MNHNS and CDR2 SASEGT. CDR3 nucleotide sequence: TGTGCCAGCAGGGACGGGAACACTGAAGCTTTCTTT. The encoded protein is CASRDGNTEAFF.

The chain joins TRBV7-9 to TRBJ2-5; maybe TRBD2 (6 bases). The germline V gene encodes CDR1 SEHNR and CDR2 FQNEAQ (reference sequence). The CDR3 totals 13 residues. V shed 2 bases and J shed 5 bases, with 9 bases lying between them. CDR3 sequence: CASSLTSLETQYF. CDR3 DNA sequence: TGTGCCAGCAGCTTAACTAGCTTGGAGACCCAGTACTTC.

The chain is built from TRBV14 and TRBJ1-1; no firm D call. The CDR3 contains 15 residues. V was trimmed by 9 bases and J by 1 base, leaving 18 bases between them. In germline, CDR1 is SGHDN, CDR2 FVKESK. CDR3 coding DNA: TGTGCCAGTAGAGGGAGTTCATCATCGAACACTGAAGCTTTCTTT. It is translated as CASRGSSSSNTEAFF.